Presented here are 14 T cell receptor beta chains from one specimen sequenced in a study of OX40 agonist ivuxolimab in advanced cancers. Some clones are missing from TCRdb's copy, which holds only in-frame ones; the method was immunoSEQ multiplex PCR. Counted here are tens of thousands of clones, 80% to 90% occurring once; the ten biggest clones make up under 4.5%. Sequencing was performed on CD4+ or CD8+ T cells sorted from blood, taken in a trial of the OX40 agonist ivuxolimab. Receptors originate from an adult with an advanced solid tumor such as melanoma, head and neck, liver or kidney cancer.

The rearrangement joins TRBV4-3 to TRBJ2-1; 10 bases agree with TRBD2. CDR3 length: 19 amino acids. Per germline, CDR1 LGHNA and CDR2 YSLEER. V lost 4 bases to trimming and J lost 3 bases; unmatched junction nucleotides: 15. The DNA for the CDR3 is TGCGCCAGCAGCCCCGGTTTAGCTAGCGGGAGATCGTTCTACAATGAGCAGTTCTTC. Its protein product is CASSPGLASGRSFYNEQFF.

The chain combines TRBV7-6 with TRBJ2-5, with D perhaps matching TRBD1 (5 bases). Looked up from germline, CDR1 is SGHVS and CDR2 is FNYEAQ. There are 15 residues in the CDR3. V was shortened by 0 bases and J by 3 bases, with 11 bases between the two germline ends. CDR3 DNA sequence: TGTGCCAGCAGCTTAGCTGGGATCAGGGAAGAGACCCAGTACTTC. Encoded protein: CASSLAGIREETQYF. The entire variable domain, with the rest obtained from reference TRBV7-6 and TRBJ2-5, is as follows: GAGVSQSPRYKVTKRGQDVALRCDPISGHVSLYWYRQALGQGPEFLTYFNYEAQQDKSGLPNDRFSAERPEGSISTLTIQRTEQRDSAMYRCASSLAGIREETQYFGPGTRLLVL.

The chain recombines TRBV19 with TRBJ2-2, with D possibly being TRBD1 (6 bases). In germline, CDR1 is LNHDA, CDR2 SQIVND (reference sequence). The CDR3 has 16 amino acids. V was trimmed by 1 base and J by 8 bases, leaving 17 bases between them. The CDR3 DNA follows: TGTGCCAGTAGTATAGGACAGGATTCCCGGTTGGGGGAGCTGTTTTTT. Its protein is CASSIGQDSRLGELFF.

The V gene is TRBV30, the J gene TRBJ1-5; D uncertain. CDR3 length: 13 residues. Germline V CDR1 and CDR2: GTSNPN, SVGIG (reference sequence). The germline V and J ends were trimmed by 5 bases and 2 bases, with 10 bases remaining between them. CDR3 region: CAWSRWGNQPQHF. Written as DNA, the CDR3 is TGTGCCTGGTCTAGGTGGGGCAATCAGCCCCAGCATTTT.

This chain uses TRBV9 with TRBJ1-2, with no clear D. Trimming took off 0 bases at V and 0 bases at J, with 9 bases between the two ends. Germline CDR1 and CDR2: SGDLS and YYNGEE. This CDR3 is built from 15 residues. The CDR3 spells CASSVDSISNYGYTF. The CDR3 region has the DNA TGTGCCAGCAGCGTAGATTCCATTTCTAACTATGGCTACACCTTC.

DNA for the CDR3: TGCAGCGTTTCCCCCCTCGGGCTGGGCACCGGGGAGCTGTTTTTT. Protein: CSVSPLGLGTGELFF. The chain combines TRBV29-1 with TRBJ2-2; D ambiguous. CDR3 length equals 15 residues. V was pared by 5 bases and J by 4 bases, with 17 bases between. CDR1 SQVTM and CDR2 ANQGSEA come from the germline V gene.

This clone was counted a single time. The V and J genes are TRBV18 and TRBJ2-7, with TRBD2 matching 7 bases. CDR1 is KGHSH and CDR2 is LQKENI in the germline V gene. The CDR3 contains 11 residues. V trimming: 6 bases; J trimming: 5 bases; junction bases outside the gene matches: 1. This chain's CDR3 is CASSGRDEQYF. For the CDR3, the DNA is TGTGCCAGCTCGGGGAGGGACGAGCAGTACTTC. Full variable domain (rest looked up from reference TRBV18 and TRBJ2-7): NAGVMQNPRHLVRRRGQEARLRCSPMKGHSHVYWYRQLPEEGLKFMVYLQKENIIDESGMPKERFSAEFPKEGPSILRIQQVVRGDSAAYFCASSGRDEQYFGPGTRLTVT.

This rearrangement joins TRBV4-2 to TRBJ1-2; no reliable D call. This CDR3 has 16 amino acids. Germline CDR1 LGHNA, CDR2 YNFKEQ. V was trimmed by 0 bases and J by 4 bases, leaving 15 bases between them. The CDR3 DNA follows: TGTGCCAGCAGCCAAGAGGAGGAGACTGCCATCTATGGCTACACCTTC. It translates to CASSQEEETAIYGYTF.

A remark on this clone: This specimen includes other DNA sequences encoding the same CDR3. Here the CDR3 reads CASSPPSDNEQFF. DNA of the CDR3: TGTGCCAGCTCACCACCGTCAGACAATGAGCAGTTCTTC. The V and J genes are TRBV18 and TRBJ2-1; D gene ambiguous. Trimming left V 0 bases short and J 5 bases short, with 5 bases between. Germline CDR1 KGHSH, CDR2 LQKENI. This CDR3 contains 13 residues.

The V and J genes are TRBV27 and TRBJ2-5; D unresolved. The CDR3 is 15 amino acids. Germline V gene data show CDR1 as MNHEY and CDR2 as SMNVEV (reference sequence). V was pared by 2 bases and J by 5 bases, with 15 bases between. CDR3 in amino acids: CASSLERSPDETQYF. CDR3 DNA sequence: TGTGCCAGCAGTTTAGAAAGGTCACCGGATGAGACCCAGTACTTC.

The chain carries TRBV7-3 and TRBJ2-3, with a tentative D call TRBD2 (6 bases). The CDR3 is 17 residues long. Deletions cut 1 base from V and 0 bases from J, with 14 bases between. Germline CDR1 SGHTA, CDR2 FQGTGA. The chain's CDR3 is CASSLRGDGESTDTQYF. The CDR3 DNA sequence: TGTGCCAGCAGCTTAAGGGGGGATGGCGAAAGCACAGATACGCAGTATTTT. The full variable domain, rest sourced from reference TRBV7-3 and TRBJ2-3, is GAGVSQTPSNKVTEKGKYVELRCDPISGHTALYWYRQSLGQGPEFLIYFQGTGAADDSGLPNDRFFAVRPEGSVSTLKIQRTERGDSAVYLCASSLRGDGESTDTQYFGPGTRLTVL.

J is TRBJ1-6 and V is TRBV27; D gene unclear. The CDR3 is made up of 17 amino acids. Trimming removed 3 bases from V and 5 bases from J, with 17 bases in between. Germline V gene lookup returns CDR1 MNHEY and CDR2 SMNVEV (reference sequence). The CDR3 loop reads CASSFHPAAINNSPLHF. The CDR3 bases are TGTGCCAGCAGTTTCCATCCGGCAGCCATTAATAATTCACCCCTCCACTTT.

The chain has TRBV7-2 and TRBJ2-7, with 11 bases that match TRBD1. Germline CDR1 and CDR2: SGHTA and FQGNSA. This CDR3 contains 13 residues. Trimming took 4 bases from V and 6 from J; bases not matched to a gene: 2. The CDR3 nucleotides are TGTGCCAGCAGCTCCGGACAGGGGGCCGAGCAGTACTTC. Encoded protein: CASSSGQGAEQYF.

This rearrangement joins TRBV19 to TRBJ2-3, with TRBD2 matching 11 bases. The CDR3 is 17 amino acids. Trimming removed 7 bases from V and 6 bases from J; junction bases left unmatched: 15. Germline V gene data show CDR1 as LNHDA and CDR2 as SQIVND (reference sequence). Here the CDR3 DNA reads TGTGCCAGTACCCCTCGAGGGGCTAGCGGGAGGTTGGATACGCAGTATTTT. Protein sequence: CASTPRGASGRLDTQYF.